The present TCR beta chain was sequenced within a study of identical twins. A single record per CDR3 protein comes from TCRdb applying MiXCR to the 5' RACE reads. The sample contains 700,000 or so distinct CDR3 sequences, less than 10% of which appear only once. Germline CDR1 is SGHAT and CDR2 is FQNNGV. V gave up 5 bases and J gave up 6 bases, with 19 bases separating them. The CDR3 totals 15 residues. The sample holds many counts of this clonotype. The same sample was also studied in work on yellow fever vaccine responses in identical twins.

The chain has TRBV11-2 and TRBJ1-2; D uncertain. Source material: PBMCs. The TCR originated in a young woman in good health. CDR3 in DNA: TGTGCCAGCAGCCTAGTAGCGGCTAAAGGCCATGGCTACACCTTC. Translated: CASSLVAAKGHGYTF.